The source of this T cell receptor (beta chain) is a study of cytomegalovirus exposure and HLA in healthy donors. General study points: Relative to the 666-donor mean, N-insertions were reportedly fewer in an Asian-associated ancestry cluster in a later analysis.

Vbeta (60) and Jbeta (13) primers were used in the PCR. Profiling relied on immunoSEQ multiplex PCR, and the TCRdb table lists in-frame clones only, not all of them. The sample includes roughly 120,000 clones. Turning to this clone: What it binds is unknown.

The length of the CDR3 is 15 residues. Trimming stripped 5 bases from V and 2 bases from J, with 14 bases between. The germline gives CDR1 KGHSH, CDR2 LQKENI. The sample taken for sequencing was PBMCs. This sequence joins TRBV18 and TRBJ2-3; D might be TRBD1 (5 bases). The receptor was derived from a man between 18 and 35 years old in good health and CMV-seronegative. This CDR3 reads CASSRQGLYTDTQYF. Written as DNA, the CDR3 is TGTGCCAGCTCAAGGCAGGGCCTTTACACAGATACGCAGTATTTT.